One sample yielded the 8 T cell receptor beta chains listed below, sequenced in a study of T cells in Graves' hyperthyroidism and ophthalmopathy. Amplification of TCR beta CDR3 regions used RNA as the template. The HTBI set primed first-round TCR CDR3 RT-PCR. TCRdb independently ran MiXCR on the multiplex PCR reads; one entry per CDR3 protein. Among about 560,000 distinct CDR3 sequences listed, under 60% were seen once. The sequenced sample consisted of peripheral blood or thyroid tissue (not recorded which). All receptors come from a woman under 30 with Graves' hyperthyroidism.

The chain uses TRBV12-3 or TRBV12-4 and TRBJ2-7; 7 nucleotides line up with TRBD1. The CDR3 sequence is 15 residues long. J was trimmed by 4 bases and V by 6 bases; bases with no gene match: 12. The CDR3 loop reads CASRPDRERPYEQYF. CDR3 in DNA: TGTGCCAGCAGACCAGACAGGGAGAGACCATACGAGCAGTACTTC.

The chain couples TRBV7-8 to TRBJ2-5, with D possibly TRBD2 on 5 matching bases. The germline V and J ends were trimmed by 4 bases and 5 bases, with 14 bases remaining between them. This CDR3 has 14 residues. The V gene's germline CDR1 is SGHVS and CDR2 FQNEAQ. The CDR3 DNA sequence: TGTGCCAGCAGCTCCCGGGAAAACCGGGAGACCCAGTACTTC. It encodes CASSSRENRETQYF.

The CDR3 DNA is TGTGCCAGCAGTTTCCGACTAGCGGGAGGAACCGGGGAGCTGTTTTTT. Protein: CASSFRLAGGTGELFF. The V call is TRBV12-3 or TRBV12-4, the J call TRBJ2-2; 13 bases map to TRBD2. The CDR3 loop spans 16 amino acids. The trim removed 3 bases at V and 5 bases at J, leaving 3 bases unmatched.

The V and J genes are TRBV2 and TRBJ2-7, with TRBD1 matching over 7 bases. CDR3 size: 14 residues. Germline-derived CDR1 and CDR2 are SNHLY and FYNNEI. J was trimmed by 1 base and V by 6 bases; bases with no gene match: 6. The CDR3 region is CASRSGQASYEQYF. The CDR3 nucleotides are TGTGCCAGCAGGAGCGGACAGGCGTCCTACGAGCAGTACTTC.

V and J are TRBV19 and TRBJ1-5; a possible D gene is TRBD1 (5 bases). Trimming cost V 4 bases and J 12 bases, with 16 bases left between them. CDR1 and CDR2 from the germline V gene are LNHDA and SQIVND (reference sequence). The length of the CDR3 is 13 residues. Here the CDR3 reads CASSKGIVGGQHF. For the CDR3, the DNA is TGTGCCAGTAGTAAAGGGATCGTTGGGGGCCAGCATTTT.

This chain joins TRBV28 and TRBJ1-2, with TRBD1 as a possible D gene (6 bases). The CDR3 sequence is 13 residues long. Trimming removed 8 bases at V and 5 bases at J, with 15 bases between. Germline values: CDR1 MDHEN, CDR2 SYDVKM. The DNA for the CDR3 is TGTGCCAGCGGACCCACAGGGATTTATGGCTACACCTTC. Encoded protein: CASGPTGIYGYTF.

This clonotype was seen ten or more times. The chain uses TRBV2 and TRBJ1-1; D is unresolved. The V end was cut by 7 bases, the J end by 0 bases, with 12 bases between. The CDR3 has 14 residues. Germline CDR1 SNHLY, CDR2 FYNNEI. The CDR3 nucleotides are TGTGCCAGCAAGGCTGGGCCTATGAACACTGAAGCTTTCTTT. Its translation: CASKAGPMNTEAFF. Drawing the rest from reference TRBV2 and TRBJ1-1, the complete variable domain is EPEVTQTPSHQVTQMGQEVILRCVPISNHLYFYWYRQILGQKVEFLVSFYNNEISEKSEIFDDQFSVERPDGSNFTLKIRSTKLEDSAMYFCASKAGPMNTEAFFGQGTRLTVV.

This chain connects TRBV25-1 to TRBJ1-2, with no clear D. Deletions cut 5 bases from V and 6 bases from J, with 7 bases between. Germline CDR1 and CDR2: MGHDK and SYGVNS. The CDR3 runs to 11 residues. CDR3 in amino acids: CASSLEDGYTF. The CDR3 DNA follows: TGTGCCAGCAGTTTAGAGGATGGCTACACCTTC.